This passage covers 18 T cell receptor beta chains from one sample sequenced in a study of blood T cell repertoires in COVID-19. This table comes from immunoSEQ multiplex PCR, and its TCRdb copy is limited to in-frame clones, with some not included. The sample has about 170,000 clones, roughly 70% seen once; the top ten hold about 3%. Sequencing used peripheral blood. These receptors were taken from a woman aged 80 or over with acute or convalescent COVID-19.

J is TRBJ2-7 and V is TRBV12-3 or TRBV12-4, with D possibly matching TRBD1 (6 bases). The CDR3 length is 12 residues. V was trimmed by 6 bases and J by 3 bases, leaving 9 bases between them. In nucleotides, the CDR3 is TGTGCCAGCAGGGGGGCGTTCTACGAGCAGTACTTC. It specifies CASRGAFYEQYF.

The J gene is TRBJ2-1, the V gene TRBV27; 12 bases fit TRBD2. Unmatched junction bases numbered 5, after V lost 8 bases and J lost 0 bases. This CDR3 spans 16 amino acids. CDR1 and CDR2 from the germline V gene are MNHEY and SMNVEV (reference sequence). Written as DNA, the CDR3 is TGTGCCAGCCGCCCGACTAGCGGGAGCTCCTACAATGAGCAGTTCTTC. This encodes CASRPTSGSSYNEQFF.

V gene TRBV13 combines with J gene TRBJ2-3, with TRBD2 as a possible D gene (6 bases). V was pared by 0 bases and J by 4 bases, with 11 bases between. The CDR3 runs 15 residues. In germline, CDR1 is PRHDT, CDR2 FYEKMQ (reference sequence). The CDR3 region is CASSLGTSGADTQYF. CDR3 sequence (DNA): TGTGCCAGCAGCTTAGGTACCTCGGGGGCAGATACGCAGTATTTT.

V usage is TRBV28 and J usage is TRBJ2-5; possible D gene TRBD2, 6 bases. The ends were cut back, 5 bases at V and 2 bases at J, with 15 bases in the middle. Germline V CDR1 and CDR2: MDHEN, SYDVKM. This CDR3 has 15 amino acids. CDR3 sequence: CASSLLSGRQETQYF. In DNA form, the CDR3 reads TGTGCCAGCAGTCTCCTAAGCGGGCGTCAAGAGACCCAGTACTTC.

A few counts support this clone. The V call is TRBV12-5, the J call TRBJ2-4, with TRBD2 matching 8 bases. Germline V gene data show CDR1 as LGHNT and CDR2 as FRNRAP. The V and J ends lost 6 bases and 7 bases, in that order; junction bases with no gene match: 14. This CDR3 has 16 amino acids. The CDR3 region is CASGHLNGRELNIQYF. Here the CDR3 DNA reads TGTGCTAGTGGCCACCTAAACGGGAGGGAGCTGAACATTCAGTACTTC.

The genes are TRBV9 and TRBJ2-1; D might be TRBD2 (6 bases). CDR1 SGDLS and CDR2 YYNGEE come from the germline V gene. V was pared by 0 bases and J by 8 bases, with 15 bases between. This CDR3 has 15 amino acids. CDR3 DNA: TGTGCCAGCAGCGTAGGGCTAGCGAGCACCGATGAGCAGTTCTTC. The encoded protein is CASSVGLASTDEQFF.

The table lists this clone with a count of one. The rearrangement joins TRBV6-2 or TRBV6-3 to TRBJ1-6; 10 bases agree with TRBD1. This CDR3 has 18 residues. The junction had 12 bases not matched to a gene; V was cut back by 4 bases and J by 6 bases. CDR1 MNHEY and CDR2 SVGEGT come from the germline V gene. This CDR3 is CASSSPPGQGFFNSPLHF. The CDR3 DNA reads as TGTGCCAGCAGTTCCCCCCCGGGACAGGGGTTCTTTAATTCACCCCTCCACTTT.

The rearrangement joins TRBV2 to TRBJ2-3; 9 nucleotides line up with TRBD1. This CDR3 has 16 residues. The germline V gene encodes CDR1 SNHLY and CDR2 FYNNEI. Trimming at V came to 0 bases and at J to 1 base, leaving 2 bases not matched to a gene. The CDR3 nucleotides are TGTGCCAGCAGTGAAGCAAGGGACAGGGGCACAGATACGCAGTATTTT. It is translated as CASSEARDRGTDTQYF. The entire variable domain, with the rest obtained from reference TRBV2 and TRBJ2-3, is as follows: EPEVTQTPSHQVTQMGQEVILRCVPISNHLYFYWYRQILGQKVEFLVSFYNNEISEKSEIFDDQFSVERPDGSNFTLKIRSTKLEDSAMYFCASSEARDRGTDTQYFGPGTRLTVL.

The J gene is TRBJ1-4, the V gene TRBV7-2; D is unclear. The CDR3 has 15 amino acids. The ends were cut back, 5 bases at V and 8 bases at J, with 18 bases in the middle. Germline values: CDR1 SGHTA, CDR2 FQGNSA. The CDR3 sequence: CASSGWRSGGEKLFF. CDR3 DNA sequence: TGTGCCAGCAGCGGGTGGCGGTCTGGTGGGGAAAAACTGTTTTTT.

The chain carries TRBV19 and TRBJ2-7, with 11 bases that match TRBD2. The J segment lost 0 bases and the V segment lost 4 bases, leaving 5 bases of the junction unmatched. The CDR3 contains 16 residues. Germline lookup yields CDR1 LNHDA and CDR2 SQIVND (reference sequence). This CDR3 is CASSRTSGPSSYEQYF. In nucleotides, the CDR3 is TGTGCCAGTAGTAGGACTAGCGGGCCAAGCTCCTACGAGCAGTACTTC. The variable domain in full, with the rest retrieved from reference TRBV19 and TRBJ2-7, is DGGITQSPKYLFRKEGQNVTLSCEQNLNHDAMYWYRQDPGQGLRLIYYSQIVNDFQKGDIAEGYSVSREKKESFPLTVTSAQKNPTAFYLCASSRTSGPSSYEQYFGPGTRLTVT.

For this clone: The identical CDR3 is also encoded by other nucleotide sequences in the sample. V is TRBV28 and J is TRBJ1-1; 8 bases agree with TRBD1. The CDR3 runs to 14 residues. The V gene's germline CDR1 is MDHEN and CDR2 SYDVKM. The J segment lost 4 bases and the V segment lost 6 bases, leaving 7 bases of the junction unmatched. The CDR3 DNA follows: TGTGCCAGCAGCCCTGGACAGGGTGGCACTGAAGCTTTCTTT. Translated, it gives CASSPGQGGTEAFF.

This clone showed up just once. The rearrangement uses TRBV7-2 and TRBJ1-2, with D perhaps matching TRBD1 (5 bases). Germline loops: CDR1 SGHTA, CDR2 FQGNSA. The CDR3 consists of 14 residues. V shed 5 bases and J shed 2 bases, with 12 bases lying between them. The CDR3 reads CASSPGGGNYGYTF. CDR3 nucleotides: TGTGCCAGCAGCCCCGGGGGAGGGAACTATGGCTACACCTTC. Variable domain in full (rest from reference TRBV7-2 and TRBJ1-2): GAGVSQSPSNKVTEKGKDVELRCDPISGHTALYWYRQSLGQGLEFLIYFQGNSAPDKSGLPSDRFSAERTGGSVSTLTIQRTQQEDSAVYLCASSPGGGNYGYTFGSGTRLTVV.

The rearrangement links TRBV5-4 to TRBJ2-1; D is perhaps TRBD2 (6 bases). This CDR3 contains 16 residues. Germline V lookup: CDR1 SGHNT, CDR2 YYREEE (reference sequence). V lost 4 bases and J 6 bases, leaving 20 bases between the germline ends. The CDR3 protein is CASSPLERALGNEQFF. The CDR3 bases are TGTGCCAGCAGCCCCCTCGAGCGGGCCCTCGGCAATGAGCAGTTCTTC.

This sequence joins TRBV28 and TRBJ1-5, with 9 positions matching TRBD1. Germline-derived CDR1 and CDR2 are MDHEN and SYDVKM. Losses at the gene ends were 0 bases for V and 7 bases for J; bases not matched to a gene: 7. The CDR3 covers 16 residues. This CDR3 is CASSLWSGTGRQPQHF. CDR3 nucleotides: TGTGCCAGCAGTTTATGGTCCGGGACAGGGCGGCAGCCCCAGCATTTT.

This chain links TRBV19 with TRBJ1-2; 8 bases map to TRBD1. This CDR3 has 14 amino acids. Germline-derived CDR1 and CDR2 are LNHDA and SQIVND (reference sequence). V was pared by 4 bases and J by 1 base, with 2 bases of the junction left unmatched. The CDR3 bases are TGTGCCAGTAGTAGCGACAGGGGTAACTATGGCTACACCTTC. It encodes CASSSDRGNYGYTF.

The chain links TRBV28 to TRBJ2-5; 10 nucleotides align to TRBD2. CDR3 length: 15 residues. V lost 5 bases and J lost 5; bases outside the gene matches: 8. CDR1 and CDR2 (germline): MDHEN, SYDVKM. The CDR3 region is CASSPSGRAGETQYF. As DNA, the CDR3 is TGTGCCAGCAGTCCCAGCGGGAGGGCCGGTGAGACCCAGTACTTC.

This chain joins TRBV15 and TRBJ1-2, with 7 bases that match TRBD1. The V gene's germline CDR1 is LNHNV and CDR2 YYDKDF (reference sequence). The CDR3 has 13 amino acids. J lost 11 bases, V lost 3 bases, and 9 bases had no gene match. CDR3 nucleotides: TGTGCCACCAGCAGGTCCGGGACAGTGACTTACACCTTC. Translated: CATSRSGTVTYTF.

CDR3 residues: CASSLLLPSYEQYF. Here the CDR3 DNA reads TGTGCCAGCAGTTTATTACTACCTTCCTACGAGCAGTACTTC. The rearrangement joins TRBV28 to TRBJ2-7; no definite D call. From germline, CDR1 is MDHEN and CDR2 SYDVKM. This CDR3 is built from 14 residues. Trimming took 1 base from V and 1 from J, leaving 8 bases between them.